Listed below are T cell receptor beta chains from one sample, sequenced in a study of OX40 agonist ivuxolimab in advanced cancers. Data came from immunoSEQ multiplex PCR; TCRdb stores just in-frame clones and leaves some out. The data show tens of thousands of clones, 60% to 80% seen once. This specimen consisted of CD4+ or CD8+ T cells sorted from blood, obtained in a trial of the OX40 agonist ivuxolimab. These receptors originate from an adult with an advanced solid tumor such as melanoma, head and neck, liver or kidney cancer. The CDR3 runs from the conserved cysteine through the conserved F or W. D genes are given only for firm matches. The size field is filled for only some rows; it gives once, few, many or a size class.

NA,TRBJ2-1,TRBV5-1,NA,CASSLGGAPRNEQFF,TGCGCCAGCAGCTTGGGGGGGGCCCCTCGGAATGAGCAGTTCTTC
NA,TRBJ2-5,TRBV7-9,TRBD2,CASSLVSSGKRETQYF,TGTGCCAGCAGCTTAGTGTCTAGCGGGAAGAGAGAGACCCAGTACTTC
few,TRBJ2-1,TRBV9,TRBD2,CASSTSGRSYNEQFF,TGTGCCAGCAGTACTAGCGGGAGATCATACAATGAGCAGTTCTTC
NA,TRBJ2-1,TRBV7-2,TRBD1,CASSLMTGGNYNEQFF,TGTGCCAGCAGCTTGATGACAGGGGGGAATTACAATGAGCAGTTCTTC
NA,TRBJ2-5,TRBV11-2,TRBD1,CASRYRTGSETQYF,TGTGCCAGCAGGTACCGGACAGGGTCAGAGACCCAGTACTTC
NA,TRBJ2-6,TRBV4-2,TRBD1,CASSLDRDRGVLGANVLTF,TGTGCCAGCAGCCTAGACCGGGACAGGGGCGTACTTGGGGCCAACGTCCTGACTTTC
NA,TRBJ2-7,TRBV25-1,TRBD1,CASTTGYEQYF,TGTGCCAGCACGACAGGGTACGAGCAGTACTTC
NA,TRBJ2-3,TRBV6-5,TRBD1,CASSYSRDRGADTQYF,TGTGCCAGCAGTTACTCTCGGGACAGGGGAGCGGATACGCAGTATTTT
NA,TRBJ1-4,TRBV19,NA,CASSRGRNEKLFF,TGTGCCAGTAGTCGGGGACGCAATGAAAAACTGTTTTTT
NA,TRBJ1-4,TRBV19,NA,CASSSGQWNEKLFF,TGTGCCAGCAGTAGCGGACAGTGGAATGAAAAACTGTTTTTT
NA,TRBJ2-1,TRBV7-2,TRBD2,CASSLGLAGRDEQFF,TGTGCCAGCAGCTTAGGACTAGCGGGAAGGGATGAGCAGTTCTTC
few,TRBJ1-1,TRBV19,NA,CASSMDTEAFF,TGTGCCAGTAGTATGGACACTGAAGCTTTCTTT
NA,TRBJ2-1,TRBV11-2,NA,CASSLALSQFF,TGTGCCAGCAGCTTAGCCCTGTCGCAGTTCTTC
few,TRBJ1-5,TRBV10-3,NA,CAISESNQPQHF,TGTGCCATCAGTGAGAGCAATCAGCCCCAGCATTTT
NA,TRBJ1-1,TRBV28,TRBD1,CASSSPGQGTEAFF,TGTGCCAGCAGTTCACCGGGACAGGGCACTGAAGCTTTCTTT
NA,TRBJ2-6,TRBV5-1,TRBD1,CASSRGTGSGANVLTF,TGCGCCAGCAGCCGAGGGACAGGCTCTGGGGCCAACGTCCTGACTTTC
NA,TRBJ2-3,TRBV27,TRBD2,CASSLSGRVPTDTQYF,TGTGCCAGCAGTTTAAGCGGGAGAGTCCCCACAGATACGCAGTATTTT
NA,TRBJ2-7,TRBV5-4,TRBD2,CASSVGGGRYEQYF,TGTGCCAGCAGTGTGGGCGGGGGAAGGTACGAGCAGTACTTC
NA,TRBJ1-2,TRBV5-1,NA,CASSFSGEGYTF,TGCGCCAGCAGCTTCTCAGGGGAAGGCTACACCTTC
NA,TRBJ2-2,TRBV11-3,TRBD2,CASSLSGRTGELFF,TGTGCCAGCAGCTTAAGCGGGAGAACCGGGGAGCTGTTTTTT
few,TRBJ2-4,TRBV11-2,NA,CASSLVKAGKNIQYF,TGTGCCAGCAGCTTAGTGAAGGCAGGGAAAAACATTCAGTACTTC
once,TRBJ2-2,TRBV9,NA,CASSVGTNTGELFF,TGTGCCAGCAGCGTAGGCACGAACACCGGGGAGCTGTTTTTT
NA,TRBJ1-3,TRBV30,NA,CAWRSGSFGNTIYF,TGTGCCTGGAGATCAGGGTCCTTTGGAAACACCATATATTTT
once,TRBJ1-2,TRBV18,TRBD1,CASSSSPGQGVKYGYTF,TGTGCCAGCTCATCTTCCCCGGGACAGGGTGTTAAATATGGCTACACCTTC
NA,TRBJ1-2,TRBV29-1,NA,CSVAWDRSGYTF,TGCAGCGTTGCCTGGGACCGGTCAGGCTACACCTTC
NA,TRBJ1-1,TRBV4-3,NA,CASSQGWNTEAFF,TGCGCCAGCAGCCAAGGGTGGAATACTGAAGCTTTCTTT
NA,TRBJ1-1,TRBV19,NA,CASSIGIDGEAFF,TGTGCCAGTAGTATTGGGATAGACGGTGAAGCTTTCTTT
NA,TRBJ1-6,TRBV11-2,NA,CASSLGGVYNSPLHF,TGTGCCAGCAGCTTAGGCGGAGTCTATAATTCACCCCTCCACTTT
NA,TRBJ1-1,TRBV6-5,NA,CASSPGMWTEAFF,TGTGCCAGCAGTCCTGGAATGTGGACTGAAGCTTTCTTT
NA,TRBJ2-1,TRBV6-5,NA,CASRKSGYNEQFF,TGTGCCAGCAGGAAATCAGGCTACAATGAGCAGTTCTTC
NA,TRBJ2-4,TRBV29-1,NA,CSALNDNIQYF,TGCAGCGCCCTTAATGATAACATTCAGTACTTC
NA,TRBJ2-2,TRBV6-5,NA,CASSRTLTGELFF,TGTGCCAGCAGTCGGACCCTCACCGGGGAGCTGTTTTTT
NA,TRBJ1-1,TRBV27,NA,CASSYEVYTEAFF,TGTGCCAGCAGTTACGAGGTATACACTGAAGCTTTCTTT
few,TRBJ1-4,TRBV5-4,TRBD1,CASGNRGLGTNEKLFF,TGTGCCAGCGGAAACAGGGGGCTAGGGACTAATGAAAAACTGTTTTTT
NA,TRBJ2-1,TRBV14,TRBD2,CASSQWSTSGGGEQFF,TGTGCCAGCAGCCAATGGTCTACTAGCGGGGGGGGTGAGCAGTTCTTC
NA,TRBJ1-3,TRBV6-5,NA,CASSYLDGGNTIYF,TGTGCCAGCAGTTACTTGGACGGGGGAAACACCATATATTTT
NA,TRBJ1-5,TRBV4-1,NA,CASSQFSREPQHF,TGCGCCAGCAGCCAATTCTCCCGTGAGCCCCAGCATTTT
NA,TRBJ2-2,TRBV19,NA,CASSIPGQAAGELFF,TGTGCCAGTAGTATTCCCGGGCAGGCGGCCGGGGAGCTGTTTTTT
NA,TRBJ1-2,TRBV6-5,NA,CASSYQTYGGYTF,TGTGCCAGCAGTTACCAGACGTATGGGGGCTACACCTTC
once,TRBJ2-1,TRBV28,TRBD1,CARQGGGHNEQFF,TGTGCCAGACAGGGGGGAGGCCACAATGAGCAGTTCTTC
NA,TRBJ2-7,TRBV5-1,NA,CASSLVQGLGGEQYF,TGCGCCAGCAGCTTGGTCCAGGGGTTGGGTGGAGAGCAGTACTTC
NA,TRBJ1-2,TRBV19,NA,CASKYQNYGYTF,TGTGCCAGTAAATACCAGAACTATGGCTACACCTTC
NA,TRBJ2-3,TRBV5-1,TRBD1,CASRGQGATDTQYF,TGCGCCAGCAGGGGACAGGGGGCAACAGATACGCAGTATTTT
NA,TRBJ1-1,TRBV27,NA,CASSLIGGLPSNTEAFF,TGTGCCAGCAGTTTAATCGGAGGCCTACCCAGTAACACTGAAGCTTTCTTT
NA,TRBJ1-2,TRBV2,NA,CASNGGDYGYTF,TGTGCCAGCAACGGGGGTGACTATGGCTACACCTTC
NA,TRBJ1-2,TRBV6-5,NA,CASSLRGIGYGYTF,TGTGCCAGCAGCCTCAGGGGCATTGGCTATGGCTACACCTTC